Listed here are 26 T cell receptor beta chains from one sample, sequenced in a study of blood T cell repertoires in COVID-19. The method was immunoSEQ multiplex PCR; TCRdb's version includes in-frame clones alone and lacks a portion of them. The table shows some 120,000 clones, with over 70% occurring only once. The specimen was peripheral blood. Every receptor here comes from a man older than 75 with acute or convalescent COVID-19.

The rearrangement links TRBV5-1 to TRBJ1-4; D might be TRBD1 (6 bases). From germline, CDR1 is SGHRS and CDR2 YFSETQ. The CDR3 is made up of 14 amino acids. The ends were cut back, 3 bases at V and 5 bases at J, with 11 bases in the middle. The DNA for the CDR3 is TGCGCCAGCAGCTCGGGACAAATAAATGAAAAACTGTTTTTT. It yields the protein CASSSGQINEKLFF.

The chain links TRBV27 to TRBJ2-2; a weak D match, TRBD1 (6 bases). Looked up from germline, CDR1 is MNHEY and CDR2 is SMNVEV (reference sequence). Between the trimmed V and J ends, which lost 1 base and 0 bases, there was a span of 9 bases. CDR3 length: 16 residues. As DNA, the CDR3 is TGTGCCAGCAGTTTATTCACAGGGACGAACACCGGGGAGCTGTTTTTT. The encoded protein is CASSLFTGTNTGELFF.

The chain links TRBV4-1 to TRBJ2-1; D is possibly TRBD2 (6 bases). The V and J ends lost 0 bases and 6 bases respectively, with 18 bases between them. The germline gives CDR1 MGHRA, CDR2 YSYEKL. CDR3 length: 17 residues. Here the CDR3 DNA reads TGCGCCAGCAGCCAAGATTGGGCCGGGGGACTTCGCAATGAGCAGTTCTTC. It yields the protein CASSQDWAGGLRNEQFF.

The V and J genes are TRBV28 and TRBJ1-5, with TRBD1 identical over 7 bases. Looked up from germline, CDR1 is MDHEN and CDR2 is SYDVKM. The CDR3 runs to 15 residues. The V gene end was trimmed by 2 bases and the J gene end by 3 bases; junction bases not matched to a gene: 4. CDR3 region: CASSLKGAHNQPQHF. The CDR3, as DNA: TGTGCCAGCAGTTTAAAGGGGGCTCACAATCAGCCCCAGCATTTT.

This clone appeared once. The chain carries TRBV4-2 and TRBJ2-7; D possibly corresponds to TRBD2 (5 bases). V gave up 0 bases and J gave up 3 bases, with 21 bases separating them. Germline values: CDR1 LGHNA, CDR2 YNFKEQ. The CDR3 consists of 18 residues. The CDR3 region has the DNA TGTGCCAGCAGCCAAGAAGGCCTTACCATTACAGAGGGCTACGAGCAGTACTTC. Its translation: CASSQEGLTITEGYEQYF.

The V and J genes are TRBV3-1 (or the pseudogene TRBV3-2) and TRBJ2-5; tentatively, D is TRBD2 (5 bases). Germline values: CDR1 LGHDT, CDR2 YNNKEL (reference sequence). The V and J ends lost 4 bases and 0 bases respectively, with 9 bases between them. This CDR3 region has 14 residues. For the CDR3, the DNA is TGTGCCAGCAGCCGCGGAGGAAACCAAGAGACCCAGTACTTC. It codes for CASSRGGNQETQYF.

V gene TRBV6-1 combines with J gene TRBJ1-2, with D perhaps matching TRBD1 (5 bases). V gave up 3 bases and J gave up 5 bases, with 10 bases separating them. This CDR3 has 13 residues. The germline gives CDR1 MNHNS, CDR2 SASEGT. The chain's CDR3 is CASSDPGFYGYTF. In DNA, the CDR3 is TGTGCCAGCAGTGATCCAGGGTTTTATGGCTACACCTTC.

The V gene is TRBV6-5, the J gene TRBJ1-1; 7 bases agree with TRBD1. The CDR3 has 15 amino acids. Looked up from germline, CDR1 is MNHEY and CDR2 is SVGAGI. The trim removed 3 bases at V and 9 bases at J, leaving 13 bases unmatched. The CDR3 spells CASSYRTQGPGQAFF. The CDR3 DNA sequence: TGTGCCAGCAGTTATCGAACACAGGGGCCGGGGCAAGCTTTCTTT.

About this clone itself: The junction shows a germline mismatch at one end, possibly a read error. The chain joins TRBV28 to TRBJ1-4; perhaps TRBD1 as D (6 bases). Germline lookup yields CDR1 MDHEN and CDR2 SYDVKM. This CDR3 is built from 11 residues. The CDR3 is CASSTRQALFW. The CDR3 coding sequence is TGTGCCAGCAGTACTCGACAGGCTCTCTTTTGG.

The chain is built from TRBV5-6 and TRBJ1-4; D is unclear. This CDR3 contains 15 residues. Germline V gene lookup returns CDR1 SGHDT and CDR2 YYEEEE. V was shortened by 4 bases and J by 2 bases, with 12 bases between the two germline ends. In nucleotides, the CDR3 is TGTGCCAGCAGCAATTGGGGAGGGACTAATGAAAAACTGTTTTTT. The encoded protein is CASSNWGGTNEKLFF.

The chain carries TRBV30 and TRBJ2-3; D unresolved. From germline, CDR1 is GTSNPN and CDR2 SVGIG (reference sequence). With 0 bases removed from V and 4 bases from J, the gap between germline ends came to 11 bases. The CDR3 sequence is 14 residues long. The CDR3 bases are TGTGCCTGGAGTGTACGCGGCATAGCAGATACGCAGTATTTT. Translating gives CAWSVRGIADTQYF.

There are many counts of this clone. This sequence joins TRBV6-1 and TRBJ1-5, with D tentatively TRBD1 (6 bases). CDR1 MNHNS and CDR2 SASEGT come from the germline V gene. V was cut by 6 bases and J by 1 base, with 16 bases left in between. The CDR3 consists of 16 residues. The CDR3 DNA sequence: TGTGCCAGCAGGGAACGACAGGAAATAAGCAATCAGCCCCAGCATTTT. It yields the protein CASRERQEISNQPQHF.

The rearrangement uses TRBV19 and TRBJ1-5, with 12 bases matching TRBD1. The CDR3 consists of 17 residues. The junction had 10 bases not matched to a gene; V was cut back by 8 bases and J by 2 bases. Germline V CDR1 and CDR2: LNHDA, SQIVND (reference sequence). The CDR3: CASQTGTGGSGNQPQHF. The CDR3 DNA is TGTGCCAGTCAAACCGGGACAGGGGGCTCGGGCAATCAGCCCCAGCATTTT.

The chain combines TRBV25-1 with TRBJ1-3, with D possibly being TRBD1 (6 bases). The germline V gene has CDR1 MGHDK and CDR2 SYGVNS. V was shortened by 6 bases and J by 0 bases, with 12 bases between the two germline ends. The CDR3 has 15 residues. The CDR3, as DNA: TGTGCCAGCAGCTCCACAGGGATCTCTGGAAACACCATATATTTT. It yields the protein CASSSTGISGNTIYF. Variable domain in full (rest from reference TRBV25-1 and TRBJ1-3): EADIYQTPRYLVIGTGKKITLECSQTMGHDKMYWYQQDPGMELHLIHYSYGVNSTEKGDLSSESTVSRIRTEHFPLTLESARPSHTSQYLCASSSTGISGNTIYFGEGSWLTVV.

The gene calls are TRBV6-5 and TRBJ2-7, with 8 bases lining up with TRBD1. Looked up from germline, CDR1 is MNHEY and CDR2 is SVGAGI. The CDR3 is made up of 14 amino acids. The ends lost 8 bases at V and 2 bases at J; junction bases unmatched: 8. In DNA form, the CDR3 reads TGTGCCAGCCTCGCAGGGGGCATGCCCTACGAGCAGTACTTC. Translating it yields CASLAGGMPYEQYF.

This clone showed up many times. The chain carries TRBV18 and TRBJ2-3, with no clear D. CDR3 length equals 12 residues. V was pared by 4 bases and J by 0 bases, with 2 bases between. Germline V gives CDR1 KGHSH, CDR2 LQKENI. For the CDR3, the DNA is TGTGCCAGCTCACTAAGCACAGATACGCAGTATTTT. It is translated as CASSLSTDTQYF.

CDR3 sequence (DNA): TGTGCCATCAGTGAGTCTGGGGGGGGAAGGGAGCAGTACTTC. This codes for CAISESGGGREQYF. This chain connects TRBV10-3 to TRBJ2-7; TRBD2 matches 7 bases. V gave up 0 bases and J gave up 7 bases; unmatched junction bases: 6. The V gene's germline CDR1 is ENHRY and CDR2 SYGVKD. The CDR3 is 14 amino acids.

The sample holds one count of this clone. V is TRBV5-5 and J is TRBJ2-3, with 10 bases fitting TRBD2. The germline V gene has CDR1 SGHKS and CDR2 YYEKEE (reference sequence). This CDR3 region has 16 residues. The V segment lost 4 bases and the J segment 0 bases; nucleotides outside the gene matches: 5. DNA for the CDR3: TGTGCCAGCAGCGTTGAGCGGGGGGGGAGCACAGATACGCAGTATTTT. It translates to CASSVERGGSTDTQYF.

V usage is TRBV24-1 and J usage is TRBJ2-1, with TRBD1 identical over 8 bases. This CDR3 is 16 amino acids long. The trim removed 4 bases at V and 7 bases at J, leaving 11 bases unmatched. CDR1 and CDR2 (germline): KGHDR, SFDVKD. Written as DNA, the CDR3 is TGTGCCACCAGTGACCCCGCGGCAGGGGGCTTGAATGAGCAGTTCTTC. Encoded protein: CATSDPAAGGLNEQFF.

This rearrangement joins TRBV5-1 to TRBJ2-2, with 8 bases matching TRBD1. The ends lost 5 bases at V and 1 base at J; junction bases unmatched: 4. Germline V lookup: CDR1 SGHRS, CDR2 YFSETQ. The CDR3 contains 15 residues. CDR3 in amino acids: CASRSGTGNTGELFF. CDR3 sequence (DNA): TGCGCCAGCAGGTCCGGGACAGGGAACACCGGGGAGCTGTTTTTT.

This clone was found a few times. The CDR3 DNA reads as TGTGCCACTGCCTTTAGCCAGACCTACGAGCAGTACTTC. As protein: CATAFSQTYEQYF. This chain uses TRBV12-3 or TRBV12-4 with TRBJ2-7; D is unresolved. Deletions cut 10 bases from V and 2 bases from J, with 15 bases between. This CDR3 is built from 13 residues.

This chain joins TRBV10-3 and TRBJ2-2; D is possibly TRBD1 (5 bases). V lost 6 bases and J 4 bases, leaving 9 bases between the germline ends. The length of the CDR3 is 13 residues. The germline gives CDR1 ENHRY, CDR2 SYGVKD. Here the CDR3 DNA reads TGTGCCATCAGACAGGCAATCACCGGGGAGCTGTTTTTT. Its translation: CAIRQAITGELFF.

This clone appeared once. The chain links TRBV19 to TRBJ2-7, with 9 positions matching TRBD2. V lost 4 bases and J lost 7; bases outside the gene matches: 11. CDR1 and CDR2 (germline): LNHDA, SQIVND (reference sequence). CDR3 length: 15 residues. DNA of the CDR3: TGTGCCAGTAGTACAATAGCGGGGGCCGGAACGGAGCAGTACTTC. Protein product: CASSTIAGAGTEQYF.

V is TRBV6-1 and J is TRBJ2-7; D unresolved. Germline V gene lookup returns CDR1 MNHNS and CDR2 SASEGT. The CDR3 runs 15 residues. V was shortened by 7 bases and J by 7 bases, with 23 bases between the two germline ends. CDR3 coding DNA: TGTGCCAGCAAAAAACGACTCGAGGCGCCCAAAGAGCAGTACTTC. Residues: CASKKRLEAPKEQYF.

The chain employs TRBV5-6 and TRBJ2-7; 8 bases align to TRBD1. V lost 2 bases and J lost 0; bases outside the gene matches: 7. This CDR3 comprises 16 residues. Germline V gives CDR1 SGHDT, CDR2 YYEEEE. The CDR3 sequence is CASSLRTGTYSYEQYF. CDR3 coding DNA: TGTGCCAGCAGCTTACGGACAGGGACCTACTCCTACGAGCAGTACTTC.

This clone was seen a handful of times. V usage is TRBV7-2 and J usage is TRBJ1-2; 10 bases are a match to TRBD1. CDR1 and CDR2 from the germline V gene are SGHTA and FQGNSA. CDR3 length: 13 amino acids. The junction had 1 base not matched to a gene; V was cut back by 4 bases and J by 5 bases. This CDR3 is CASSSGQGYGYTF. In nucleotides, the CDR3 is TGTGCCAGCAGCTCGGGACAGGGGTATGGCTACACCTTC.